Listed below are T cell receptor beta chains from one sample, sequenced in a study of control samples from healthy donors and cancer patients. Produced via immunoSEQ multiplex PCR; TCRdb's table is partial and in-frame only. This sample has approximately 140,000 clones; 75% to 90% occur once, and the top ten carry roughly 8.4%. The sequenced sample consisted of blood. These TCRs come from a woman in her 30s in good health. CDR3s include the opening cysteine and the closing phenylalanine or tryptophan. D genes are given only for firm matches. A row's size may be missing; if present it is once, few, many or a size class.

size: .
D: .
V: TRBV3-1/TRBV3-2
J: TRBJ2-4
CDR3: CASSQSRTGNIQYF
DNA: TGTGCCAGCAGTCAATCCAGGACGGGGAACATTCAGTACTTC

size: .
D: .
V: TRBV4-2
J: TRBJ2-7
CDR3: CASSVGYEQYF
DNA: TGTGCCAGCAGCGTCGGGTACGAGCAGTACTTC

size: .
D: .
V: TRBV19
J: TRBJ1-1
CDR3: CASTLQRDTEAFF
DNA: TGTGCCAGTACCCTACAACGGGACACTGAAGCTTTCTTT

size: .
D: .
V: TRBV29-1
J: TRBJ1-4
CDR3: CSVGGDATNEKLFF
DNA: TGCAGCGTTGGAGGAGACGCAACTAATGAAAAACTGTTTTTT

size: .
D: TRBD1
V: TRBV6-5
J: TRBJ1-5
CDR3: CAGRQGQGQPQHF
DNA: TGTGCCGGGAGACAGGGGCAGGGTCAGCCCCAGCATTTT

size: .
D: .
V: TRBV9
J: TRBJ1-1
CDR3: CASSDRMNTEAFF
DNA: TGTGCCAGCAGCGACCGCATGAACACTGAAGCTTTCTTT

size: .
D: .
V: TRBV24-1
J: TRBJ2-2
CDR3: CATSDFAGELFF
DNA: TGTGCCACCAGTGATTTTGCAGGGGAGCTGTTTTTT

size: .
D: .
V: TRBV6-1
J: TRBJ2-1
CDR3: CASSEARGGYNEQFF
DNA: TGTGCCAGCAGTGAAGCGAGGGGGGGGTACAATGAGCAGTTCTTC

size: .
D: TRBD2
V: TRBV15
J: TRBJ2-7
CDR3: CATSPGGLSRSEQYF
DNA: TGTGCCACCAGCCCGGGGGGACTAAGCCGCTCCGAGCAGTACTTC

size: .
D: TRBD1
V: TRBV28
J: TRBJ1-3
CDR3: CASSQEEGAGNTIYF
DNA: TGTGCCAGCAGTCAGGAGGAGGGGGCCGGAAACACCATATATTTT

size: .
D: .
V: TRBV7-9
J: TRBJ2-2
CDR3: CASRIQTAMNTGELFF
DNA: TGTGCCAGCAGGATACAAACTGCCATGAACACCGGGGAGCTGTTTTTT

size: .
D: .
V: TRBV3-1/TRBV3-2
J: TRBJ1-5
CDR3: CASSQAGGAQPQHF
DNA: TGTGCCAGCAGCCAAGCGGGTGGGGCTCAGCCCCAGCATTTT

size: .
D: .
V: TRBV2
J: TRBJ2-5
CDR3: CASVLGQETQYF
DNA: TGTGCCAGCGTTTTGGGACAAGAGACCCAGTACTTC

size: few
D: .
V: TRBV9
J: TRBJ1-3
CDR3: CASSARPAQDFGNTIYF
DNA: TGTGCCAGCAGCGCCCGCCCCGCACAGGATTTCGGAAACACCATATATTTT

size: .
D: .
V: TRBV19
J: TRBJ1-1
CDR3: CASSIQNTEAFF
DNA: TGTGCCAGTAGTATCCAGAACACTGAAGCTTTCTTT

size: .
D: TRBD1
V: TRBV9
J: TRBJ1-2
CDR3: CASSPEGRGHGYTF
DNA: TGTGCCAGCAGCCCGGAGGGCAGGGGGCATGGCTACACCTTC

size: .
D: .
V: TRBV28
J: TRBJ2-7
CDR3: CASSSPDGLYEQYF
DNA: TGTGCCAGCAGTAGCCCGGACGGCCTCTACGAGCAGTACTTC

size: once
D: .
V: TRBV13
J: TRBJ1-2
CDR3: CASSPRGFYGYTF
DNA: TGTGCCAGCAGCCCCAGGGGATTCTATGGCTACACCTTC

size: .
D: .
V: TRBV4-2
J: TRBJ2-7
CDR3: CASSQLDEQYF
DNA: TGTGCCAGCAGCCAACTGGACGAGCAGTACTTC

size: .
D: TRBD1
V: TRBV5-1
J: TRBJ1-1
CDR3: CASSTQGENTEAFF
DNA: TGCGCCAGCAGCACGCAGGGGGAGAACACTGAAGCTTTCTTT

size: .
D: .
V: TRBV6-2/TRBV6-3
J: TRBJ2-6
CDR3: CASSYREKRSPGANVLTF
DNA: TGTGCCAGCAGTTACAGGGAAAAAAGGAGCCCTGGGGCCAACGTCCTGACTTTC

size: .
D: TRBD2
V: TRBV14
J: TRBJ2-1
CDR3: CASSQRGGTDNEQFF
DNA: TGTGCCAGCAGCCAACGGGGGGGGACCGACAATGAGCAGTTCTTC

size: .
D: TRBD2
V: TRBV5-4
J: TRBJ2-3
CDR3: CASSLVVAGDLGDTQYF
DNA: TGTGCCAGCAGCTTGGTCGTAGCGGGAGACCTGGGAGATACGCAGTATTTT

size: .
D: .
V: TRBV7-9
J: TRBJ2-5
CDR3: CASSSYEETQYF
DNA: TGTGCCAGCAGCTCCTATGAGGAGACCCAGTACTTC

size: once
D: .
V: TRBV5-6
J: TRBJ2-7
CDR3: CASSLAPVSYEQYF
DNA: TGTGCCAGCAGCTTGGCCCCCGTCTCCTACGAGCAGTACTTC

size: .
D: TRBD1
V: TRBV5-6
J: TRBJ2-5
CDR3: CASRADRGGRETQYF
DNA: TGTGCCAGCAGGGCGGACAGGGGTGGGAGGGAGACCCAGTACTTC

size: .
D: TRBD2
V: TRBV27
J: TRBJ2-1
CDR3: CASSFTLGTSFDNEQFF
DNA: TGTGCCAGCAGTTTCACCCTTGGGACTAGCTTCGACAATGAGCAGTTCTTC

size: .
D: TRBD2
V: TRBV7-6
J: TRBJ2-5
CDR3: CASSFKSGRAETQYF
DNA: TGTGCCAGCAGCTTTAAAAGCGGGAGGGCCGAGACCCAGTACTTC

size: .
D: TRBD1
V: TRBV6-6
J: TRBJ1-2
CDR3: CASSFPGQGNYGYTF
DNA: TGTGCCAGCAGTTTCCCGGGACAGGGCAACTATGGCTACACCTTC

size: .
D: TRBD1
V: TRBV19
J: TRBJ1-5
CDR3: CASSMLGQGGNQPQHF
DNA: TGTGCCAGTAGTATGCTCGGACAGGGAGGCAATCAGCCCCAGCATTTT

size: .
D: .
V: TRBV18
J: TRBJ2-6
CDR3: CASSPGQGSGANVLTF
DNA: TGTGCCAGCTCACCGGGGCAGGGCTCTGGGGCCAACGTCCTAACTTTC

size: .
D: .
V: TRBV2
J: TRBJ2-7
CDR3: CASSAPGRYEQYF
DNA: TGTGCCAGCAGTGCCCCCGGACGGTACGAGCAGTACTTC

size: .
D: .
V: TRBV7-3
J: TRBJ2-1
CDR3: CASSRGASNEQFF
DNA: TGTGCCAGCAGCCGGGGAGCTTCCAATGAGCAGTTCTTC

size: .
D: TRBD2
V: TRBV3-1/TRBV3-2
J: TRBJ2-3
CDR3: CASSLALSSGGYIDTQYF
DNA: TGTGCCAGCAGCCTCGCGCTCTCTAGCGGGGGGTATATAGATACGCAGTATTTT

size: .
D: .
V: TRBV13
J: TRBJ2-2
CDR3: CASSTTDWNTGELFF
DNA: TGTGCCAGCAGTACGACAGATTGGAACACCGGGGAGCTGTTTTTT

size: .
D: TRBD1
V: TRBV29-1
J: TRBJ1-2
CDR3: CSATGPMIYGYTF
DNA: TGCAGCGCGACAGGGCCGATGATCTATGGCTACACCTTC

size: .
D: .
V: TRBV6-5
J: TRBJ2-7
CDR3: CASSQGSDEQYF
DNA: TGTGCCAGCAGTCAGGGGTCTGACGAGCAGTACTTC

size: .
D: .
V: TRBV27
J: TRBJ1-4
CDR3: CASSLSPNSWGSNEKLFF
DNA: TGTGCCAGCAGTTTATCGCCCAACAGTTGGGGTTCGAATGAAAAACTGTTTTTT

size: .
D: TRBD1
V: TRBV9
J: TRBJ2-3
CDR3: CASSPTGGADTQYF
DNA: TGTGCCAGCAGCCCAACAGGGGGCGCAGATACGCAGTATTTT

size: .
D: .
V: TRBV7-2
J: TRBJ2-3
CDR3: CASSLRRGDTQYF
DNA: TGTGCCAGCAGCTTGCGCAGAGGAGATACGCAGTATTTT

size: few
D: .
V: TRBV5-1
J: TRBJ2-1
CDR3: CASSLEGLSSNEQFF
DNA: TGCGCCAGCAGCTTGGAGGGCCTAAGTTCGAATGAGCAGTTCTTC

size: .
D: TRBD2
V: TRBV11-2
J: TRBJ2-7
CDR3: CASSSPTREGMGEQYF
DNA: TGTGCCAGCAGCTCCCCCACCCGGGAGGGTATGGGAGAGCAGTACTTC

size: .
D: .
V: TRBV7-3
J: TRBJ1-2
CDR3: CARVGDWGTYGYTF
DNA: TGTGCCAGGGTTGGGGATTGGGGGACCTATGGCTACACCTTC

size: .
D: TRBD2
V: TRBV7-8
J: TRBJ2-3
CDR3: CASSSGLAGGFADTQYF
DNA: TGTGCCAGCAGCTCAGGACTAGCGGGAGGTTTCGCAGATACGCAGTATTTT

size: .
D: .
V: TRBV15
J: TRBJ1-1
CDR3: CATSTDTNTEAFF
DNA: TGTGCCACCAGCACCGACACAAACACTGAAGCTTTCTTT

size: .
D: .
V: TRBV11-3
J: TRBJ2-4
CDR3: CASSLGAGSAKNIQYF
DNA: TGTGCCAGCAGCTTAGGGGCAGGGTCAGCCAAAAACATTCAGTACTTC

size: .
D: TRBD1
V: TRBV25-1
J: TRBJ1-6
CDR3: CVSSEDRGRSPLHF
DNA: TGTGTCAGCAGTGAAGACAGGGGTCGCTCACCCCTCCACTTT

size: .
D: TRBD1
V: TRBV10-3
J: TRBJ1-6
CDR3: CAISKTGEGNSPLHF
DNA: TGTGCCATCAGTAAGACAGGGGAAGGTAATTCACCCCTCCACTTT

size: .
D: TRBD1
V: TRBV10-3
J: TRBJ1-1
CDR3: CAISTIGTANLKAEAFF
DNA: TGTGCCATCAGCACCATCGGGACAGCTAATTTGAAGGCTGAAGCTTTCTTT

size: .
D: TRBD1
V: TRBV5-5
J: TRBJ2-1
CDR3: CASSNRDRVVNEQFF
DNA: TGTGCCAGCAGCAACCGGGACAGGGTTGTGAATGAGCAGTTCTTC

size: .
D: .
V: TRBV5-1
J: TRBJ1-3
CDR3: CASSLAAGTGNTIYF
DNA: TGCGCCAGCAGCTTGGCAGCAGGGACTGGAAACACCATATATTTT

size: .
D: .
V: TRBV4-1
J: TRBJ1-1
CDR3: CASSQVPGRDGAFF
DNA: TGCGCCAGCAGCCAAGTTCCTGGCAGGGATGGGGCTTTCTTT

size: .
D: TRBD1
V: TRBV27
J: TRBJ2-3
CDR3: CASSLGQGGSTDTQYF
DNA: TGTGCCAGCAGTTTAGGACAGGGTGGCAGCACAGATACGCAGTATTTT